These 21 T cell receptor beta chains were all obtained from the same sample, sequenced in a study of somatic mutations in cytotoxic T cells in rheumatoid arthritis. Only in-frame clones appear in the TCRdb table, and some are missing; sequencing was by immunoSEQ multiplex PCR. The table has some 23,000 clones, about four fifths seen once. The sequencing sample was made of CD8+ T cells sorted from blood. The receptors were gathered from an adult with rheumatoid arthritis.

The chain carries TRBV19 and TRBJ2-5; 10 nucleotides match TRBD2. Trimming cost V 1 base and J 7 bases; bases outside gene matches: 9. Looked up from germline, CDR1 is LNHDA and CDR2 is SQIVND (reference sequence). The CDR3 is 16 residues long. The CDR3, as DNA: TGTGCCAGTAGTATAGGAGTAGCGGGGGGCCCTTTGACCCAGTACTTC. Its translation: CASSIGVAGGPLTQYF.

The chain is built from TRBV4-1 and TRBJ2-7; tentative D call: TRBD2 (6 bases). CDR3 length equals 16 residues. V was cut by 1 base and J by 4 bases, with 17 bases left in between. The germline V gene has CDR1 MGHRA and CDR2 YSYEKL. The DNA of the CDR3 is TGCGCCAGCAGCCAAGTTCATGGGGGGTCCGATTACGAGCAGTACTTC. Amino acids: CASSQVHGGSDYEQYF.

This clone was seen a single time. The chain combines TRBV7-2 with TRBJ2-2; unclear D gene. CDR1 and CDR2 from the germline V gene are SGHTA and FQGNSA. Trimming pared 3 bases from V and 4 bases from J, leaving 12 bases between. The CDR3 loop spans 15 amino acids. The CDR3 is CASSFQMRPTGELFF. CDR3 nucleotides: TGTGCCAGCAGCTTTCAGATGCGACCCACCGGGGAGCTGTTTTTT.

The chain employs TRBV7-2 and TRBJ2-1, with D possibly matching TRBD2 (5 bases). Germline V gene sequence: CDR1 SGHTA, CDR2 FQGNSA. This CDR3 comprises 16 residues. Trimming removed 6 bases at V and 1 base at J, with 16 bases between. The CDR3 spells CASRAMVIASYNEQFF. CDR3 DNA: TGTGCCAGCAGGGCAATGGTAATAGCGTCCTACAATGAGCAGTTCTTC.

The genes are TRBV5-6 and TRBJ2-7, with D maybe TRBD1 (6 bases). The V end lost 7 bases, the J end lost 6 bases, and 14 bases lay between the germline ends. CDR1 SGHDT and CDR2 YYEEEE come from the germline V gene. This CDR3 has 12 amino acids. CDR3 in amino acids: CASGPQGFEQYF. The CDR3 region has the DNA TGTGCCAGCGGACCACAGGGATTCGAGCAGTACTTC.

This rearrangement joins TRBV19 to TRBJ1-4, with D possibly matching TRBD1 (5 bases). The CDR3 sequence is 15 residues long. Germline CDR1 reads LNHDA; CDR2 reads SQIVND (reference sequence). V lost 3 bases and J lost 5, with 13 bases in between. The CDR3 protein is CASSMVGRVNEKLFF. The CDR3, as DNA: TGTGCCAGTAGTATGGTTGGCAGGGTGAATGAAAAACTGTTTTTT.

Regarding this clone: Other DNA sequences within the sample encode an identical CDR3. The chain employs TRBV7-2 and TRBJ1-2; TRBD1 is a possible D gene (6 bases). Trimming removed 5 bases at V and 4 bases at J, with 11 bases between. CDR3 size: 13 residues. The germline V gene has CDR1 SGHTA and CDR2 FQGNSA. CDR3 bases: TGTGCCAGCAGCCCTACAGGGAGCTATGGCTACACCTTC. This translates into CASSPTGSYGYTF.

The chain recombines TRBV4-1 with TRBJ2-3, with D hard to call. Germline V gene data show CDR1 as MGHRA and CDR2 as YSYEKL. Trimming cost V 1 base and J 1 base, with 6 bases left between them. There are 14 residues in the CDR3. CDR3 nucleotide sequence: TGCGCCAGCAGCCAAGGGACGGGCACAGATACGCAGTATTTT. As protein: CASSQGTGTDTQYF.

The rearrangement links TRBV4-1 to TRBJ2-5; 8 positions agree with TRBD1. CDR1 is MGHRA, CDR2 YSYEKL, per germline. V trimming: 4 bases; J trimming: 5 bases; junction bases outside the gene matches: 9. The length of the CDR3 is 15 residues. This CDR3 is CASSRRGTGGETQYF. CDR3 sequence (DNA): TGCGCCAGCAGCCGGAGAGGGACAGGTGGGGAGACCCAGTACTTC.

CDR3 bases: TGTGCCAGCAGTTACGCGACAGGCCCTGGGGGTGAGCAGTTCTTC. This gives the protein CASSYATGPGGEQFF. V usage is TRBV6-5 and J usage is TRBJ2-1, with D maybe TRBD1 (6 bases). Germline values: CDR1 MNHEY, CDR2 SVGAGI. The ends were cut back, 2 bases at V and 9 bases at J, with 17 bases in the middle. This CDR3 has 15 amino acids.

The chain recombines TRBV27 with TRBJ2-7; 9 bases are a match to TRBD1. In germline, CDR1 is MNHEY, CDR2 SMNVEV (reference sequence). V was clipped by 5 bases and J by 2 bases; unmatched bases: 10. The CDR3 extends over 16 amino acids. The DNA of the CDR3 is TGTGCCAGCAGTGCTTTACCGGGACAGGGCCCCTACGAGCAGTACTTC. It encodes CASSALPGQGPYEQYF.

The J gene is TRBJ1-3, the V gene TRBV7-9; D call uncertain. Germline loops: CDR1 SEHNR, CDR2 FQNEAQ (reference sequence). This CDR3 spans 13 amino acids. V gave up 2 bases and J gave up 4 bases, with 6 bases separating them. The CDR3 DNA follows: TGTGCCAGCAGCTTACAGGAAGGAAACACCATATATTTT. This encodes CASSLQEGNTIYF.

The rearrangement uses TRBV29-1 and TRBJ2-2; D is possibly TRBD2 (6 bases). CDR1 and CDR2 from the germline V gene are SQVTM and ANQGSEA. Trimming stripped 3 bases from V and 0 bases from J, with 8 bases between. This CDR3 region has 14 residues. DNA of the CDR3: TGCAGCGTTGAGGGAGGTTCGAACACCGGGGAGCTGTTTTTT. The encoded protein is CSVEGGSNTGELFF.

The V call is TRBV6-5, the J call TRBJ2-5; D is ambiguous. CDR3 length equals 13 residues. Deletions cut 2 bases from V and 4 bases from J, with 8 bases between. Germline V gene data show CDR1 as MNHEY and CDR2 as SVGAGI. The CDR3 loop reads CASSYSNAETQYF. CDR3 sequence (DNA): TGTGCCAGCAGTTACAGCAATGCAGAGACCCAGTACTTC.

V usage is TRBV27 and J usage is TRBJ2-3; no reliable D call. V lost 0 bases to trimming and J lost 1 base, with 11 bases between them. Germline lookup yields CDR1 MNHEY and CDR2 SMNVEV (reference sequence). CDR3 length: 16 residues. Here the CDR3 reads CASSLSTDGGTDTQYF. The CDR3 DNA reads TGTGCCAGCAGTTTATCAACGGACGGAGGCACAGATACGCAGTATTTT.

DNA of the CDR3: TGTGCCAGCAGCTTGGAATATAAAGCAGATACGCAGTATTTT. Translated, it gives CASSLEYKADTQYF. The V gene is TRBV5-6, the J gene TRBJ2-3, with unresolved D. This CDR3 contains 14 residues. The V end lost 0 bases, the J end lost 4 bases, and 9 bases lay between the germline ends. Germline V gene sequence: CDR1 SGHDT, CDR2 YYEEEE.

The rearrangement joins TRBV28 to TRBJ1-5, with a tentative D call TRBD1 (5 bases). CDR3 length: 13 residues. Looked up from germline, CDR1 is MDHEN and CDR2 is SYDVKM. V was cut by 10 bases and J by 7 bases, with 17 bases left in between. CDR3 loop: CATQTETDQPQHF. In nucleotides, the CDR3 is TGTGCCACCCAGACAGAAACTGACCAGCCCCAGCATTTT.

A note on this clone: A junction boundary mismatches the germline segment, possibly from a read error. The chain recombines TRBV2 with TRBJ1-5; possible D gene TRBD1, 5 bases. The CDR3 is made up of 11 amino acids. The germline V gene has CDR1 SNHLY and CDR2 FYNNEI. CDR3 bases: TGTGCCAGCTGGGGCGATCAGGCCCAGCATTTT. Encoded protein: CASWGDQAQHF. The full variable domain, rest sourced from reference TRBV2 and TRBJ1-5, is EPEVTQTPSHQVTQMGQEVILRCVPISNHLYFYWYRQILGQKVEFLVSFYNNEISEKSEIFDDQFSVERPDGSNFTLKIRSTKLEDSAMYFCASWGDQAQHFGDGTRLSIL.

The chain carries TRBV29-1 and TRBJ1-3, with 7 nucleotides matching TRBD1. V shed 6 bases and J 2 bases; nucleotides not matched to a gene: 7. Germline loops: CDR1 SQVTM, CDR2 ANQGSEA. This CDR3 spans 14 amino acids. In nucleotides, the CDR3 is TGCAGCGTCGCCCGACAGGGCCCTGGAAACACCATATATTTT. Translated, it gives CSVARQGPGNTIYF.

V is TRBV7-9 and J is TRBJ2-1; a possible D gene is TRBD2 (6 bases). The CDR3 spans 18 residues. With 0 bases removed from V and 0 bases from J, the gap between germline ends came to 15 bases. Germline-derived CDR1 and CDR2 are SEHNR and FQNEAQ (reference sequence). In nucleotides, the CDR3 is TGTGCCAGCAGCTTAGCCGCCGGGGCGGGGTTCTCCTACAATGAGCAGTTCTTC. It is translated as CASSLAAGAGFSYNEQFF.

This chain joins TRBV6-1 and TRBJ1-2; D is unresolved. CDR3 length equals 14 residues. The germline gives CDR1 MNHNS, CDR2 SASEGT. V dropped 0 bases and J dropped 3 bases, with 8 bases sitting between them. Here the CDR3 reads CASSEANGYYGYTF. In DNA form, the CDR3 reads TGTGCCAGCAGTGAAGCGAACGGCTACTATGGCTACACCTTC.